What follows are 18 T cell receptor beta chains derived from one specimen sequenced in a study of vaccination and CD4 T cells after COVID-19. Treatment noted: approximately 9-day PBMC culture with coronavirus spike peptide pools or control peptides (ViraFEST assay). Their antigens are not known. Cultured CD4+ T cells had their DNA profiled by the Oncomine TCR Beta short-read assay. One entry per CDR3 protein, called by TCRdb with MiXCR from the PCR reads. The sample has roughly 15,000 distinct CDR3 sequences, less than 80% seen once. The specimen was CD4+ T cells from blood, cultured in vitro. The receptors come from a human donor who had recovered from COVID-19.

The DNA for the CDR3 is TGCAGTGCTTTACCTCGGGACCCCTACAATGAGCAGTTCTTC. The encoded protein is CSALPRDPYNEQFF. The V call is TRBV20-1, the J call TRBJ2-1, with D perhaps being TRBD1 or TRBD2 (5 bases each). Germline CDR1 DFQATT, CDR2 SNEGSKA (reference sequence). The germline V and J ends were trimmed by 5 bases and 2 bases, with 13 bases remaining between them. The CDR3 contains 14 residues.

The rearrangement uses TRBV20-1 and TRBJ2-7; a possible D gene is TRBD1 (5 bases). The CDR3 covers 14 residues. Germline lookup yields CDR1 DFQATT and CDR2 SNEGSKA (reference sequence). V was clipped by 0 bases and J by 1 base, with 10 bases between them. The CDR3 bases are TGCAGTGCTAGAGACGATAGGACATCCTACGAGCAGTACTTC. Translated: CSARDDRTSYEQYF.

The chain combines TRBV20-1 with TRBJ2-7, with 9 nucleotides matching TRBD2. The junction had 16 bases not matched to a gene; V was cut back by 6 bases and J by 7 bases. The CDR3 runs to 15 residues. The germline gives CDR1 DFQATT, CDR2 SNEGSKA (reference sequence). The CDR3 bases are TGCAGTGCGAACCCCCCTAGCGGGGACTTTGGGGAGCAGTACTTC. It yields the protein CSANPPSGDFGEQYF.

In its sample, this clonotype is medium-sized. CDR3 amino acids: CASSLAGVVKVSEAFF. The CDR3 DNA sequence: TGTGCCAGCAGCTTAGCAGGGGTCGTGAAAGTCAGCGAAGCTTTCTTT. The chain has TRBV11-2 and TRBJ1-1; D is perhaps TRBD1 (6 bases). V was clipped by 1 base and J by 8 bases, with 20 bases between them. The CDR3 is 16 amino acids. CDR1 is SGHAT, CDR2 FQNNGV, per germline.

This clonotype was recorded once. The chain uses TRBV6-7 and TRBJ1-2; tentative D call: TRBD1 (6 bases). TRBV6-7 is given ORF status, its function remaining uncertain. The V and J ends lost 5 bases and 8 bases respectively, with 12 bases between them. The CDR3 is 12 residues long. The CDR3 loop is CASSVQGGGYTF. The CDR3 bases are TGTGCCAGCAGTGTACAGGGCGGCGGCTACACCTTC.

This clonotype has more than one count but fewer than ten. The rearrangement uses TRBV6-1 and TRBJ2-2; D is uncertain. Trimming removed 7 bases at V and 1 base at J, with 10 bases between. This CDR3 region has 14 residues. CDR1 is MNHNS, CDR2 SASEGT, per germline. The CDR3 sequence is CASKPRRNTGELFF. CDR3 sequence (DNA): TGTGCCAGCAAACCCCGCCGGAACACCGGGGAGCTGTTTTTT.

The chain recombines TRBV25-1 with TRBJ1-1, with D hard to call. The CDR3 is 12 residues long. Germline assignment: CDR1 MGHDK and CDR2 SYGVNS. Deletions cut 4 bases from V and 10 bases from J, with 13 bases between. CDR3: CASSGPLPRAFF. CDR3 coding DNA: TGTGCCAGCAGTGGCCCACTCCCAAGAGCTTTCTTT.

This clonotype is medium-sized within its sample. The chain uses TRBV19 and TRBJ2-2; D unresolved. Trimming took 7 bases from V and 7 from J, leaving 13 bases between them. In germline, CDR1 is LNHDA, CDR2 SQIVND (reference sequence). The CDR3 totals 13 residues. Written as DNA, the CDR3 is TGTGCCAGTAAGAATCGCCCAGGCGGGGAGCTGTTTTTT. Amino acids: CASKNRPGGELFF. Looking up the rest from reference TRBV19 and TRBJ2-2 gives the full variable domain: DGGITQSPKYLFRKEGQNVTLSCEQNLNHDAMYWYRQDPGQGLRLIYYSQIVNDFQKGDIAEGYSVSREKKESFPLTVTSAQKNPTAFYLCASKNRPGGELFFGEGSRLTVL.

V usage is TRBV30 and J usage is TRBJ1-1; 9 bases line up with TRBD1. The V gene's germline CDR1 is GTSNPN and CDR2 SVGIG (reference sequence). The trim removed 2 bases at V and 0 bases at J, leaving 7 bases unmatched. The CDR3 extends over 16 amino acids. CDR3 protein: CAWSPSGTGMNTEAFF. CDR3 nucleotide sequence: TGTGCCTGGAGTCCCTCGGGGACAGGGATGAACACTGAAGCTTTCTTT.

The V gene is TRBV6-1, the J gene TRBJ1-6; 7 bases fit TRBD1. CDR1 and CDR2 from the germline V gene are MNHNS and SASEGT. V lost 10 bases, J lost 5 bases, and 5 bases stayed unmatched. The CDR3 has 13 amino acids. CDR3 residues: CANSGTDNSPLHF. The CDR3, as DNA: TGTGCCAACAGCGGGACAGATAATTCACCCCTCCACTTT.

The chain joins TRBV6-5 to TRBJ2-7; D is perhaps TRBD1 (5 bases). V lost 0 bases, J lost 4 bases, and 10 bases lay in between. There are 14 residues in the CDR3. Germline V gene lookup returns CDR1 MNHEY and CDR2 SVGAGI. DNA for the CDR3: TGTGCCAGCAGTTACTCCGCAGGGAAATACGAGCAGTACTTC. Encoded protein: CASSYSAGKYEQYF.

The gene calls are TRBV6-2 or TRBV6-3 and TRBJ1-5; perhaps TRBD1 as D (5 bases). This CDR3 is built from 18 residues. The germline CDR1 and CDR2 sequences are MNHEY and SVGEGT. Trimming removed 5 bases at V and 2 bases at J, with 22 bases between. CDR3 in amino acids: CASSPGLGTILGNQPQHF. The CDR3 nucleotides are TGTGCCAGCAGTCCCGGACTAGGGACCATATTGGGCAATCAGCCCCAGCATTTT.

This clonotype was counted between two and nine times. The V and J genes are TRBV27 and TRBJ2-5; the D gene is possibly TRBD1 (7 bases). V was cut by 3 bases and J by 1 base, with 15 bases left in between. There are 16 residues in the CDR3. Germline V CDR1 and CDR2: MNHEY, SMNVEV (reference sequence). CDR3 region: CASSFSRRDSQETQYF. CDR3 in DNA: TGTGCCAGCAGTTTCTCCAGGCGGGACAGCCAAGAGACCCAGTACTTC.

The V call is TRBV9, the J call TRBJ1-6, with D unclear. The germline V and J ends were trimmed by 0 bases and 4 bases, with 8 bases remaining between them. The CDR3 length is 15 residues. Germline V lookup: CDR1 SGDLS, CDR2 YYNGEE. The CDR3 DNA is TGTGCCAGCAGCGTAGATCCGTTTTATAATTCACCCCTCCACTTT. Protein: CASSVDPFYNSPLHF.

This clonotype is judged medium-sized. The rearrangement joins TRBV29-1 to TRBJ2-3, with D perhaps given as TRBD1 or TRBD2 (6 bases each). V was cut by 3 bases and J by 6 bases, with 19 bases left in between. This CDR3 is built from 15 residues. Germline values: CDR1 SQVTM, CDR2 ANQGSEA. The CDR3 bases are TGCAGCGTTGAGAAGGTGGGGGGCGGAGGGGATACGCAGTATTTT. This sequence encodes CSVEKVGGGGDTQYF.

Here the CDR3 DNA reads TGTGCCAGCAGTTACGTCAGTTACACTGAAGCTTTCTTT. It encodes CASSYVSYTEAFF. The gene calls are TRBV6-2 or TRBV6-3 and TRBJ1-1; unclear D gene. Germline loops: CDR1 MNHEY, CDR2 SVGEGT. CDR3 length: 13 residues. V lost 2 bases to trimming and J lost 3 bases, with 7 bases between them.

This clonotype was observed a few times. This chain uses TRBV27 with TRBJ1-2; TRBD1 matches 11 bases. CDR1 MNHEY and CDR2 SMNVEV come from the germline V gene (reference sequence). The CDR3 contains 14 residues. J lost 8 bases, V lost 5 bases, and 7 bases had no gene match. The CDR3 DNA reads as TGTGCCAGCAGTCCGGACAGGGGGCTGCGGGGCTACACCTTC. The encoded protein is CASSPDRGLRGYTF.

The J gene is TRBJ2-5, the V gene TRBV18; a weak D match, TRBD2 (5 bases). V was shortened by 2 bases and J by 1 base, with 5 bases between the two germline ends. Germline CDR1 is KGHSH and CDR2 is LQKENI. The CDR3 spans 13 residues. CDR3 residues: CASSPGLQETQYF. DNA for the CDR3: TGTGCCAGCTCACCAGGACTCCAAGAGACCCAGTACTTC.